This is a list of T cell receptor beta chains from one sample in a study of identical twins. TCRdb re-analysed the 5' RACE reads in MiXCR, keeping a single row per CDR3 protein. The table lists roughly 1,500,000 distinct CDR3 sequences, about 30% of them singletons, with more than 0.25% in the top ten. Source material: cord blood. These receptors originate from a newborn girl in good health. CDR3s include the opening cysteine and the closing phenylalanine or tryptophan. The order of the fields is clone size, D gene, V gene, J gene, CDR3 DNA, CDR3 protein. D genes are given only for firm matches. Size tells how often a clone was seen (once, few, many) or the class of an expanded clone, and some rows leave it out.

many,TRBD1,TRBV2,TRBJ1-5,TGTGCCAGCACCGGACAGGGGAATCAGCCCCAGCATTTT,CASTGQGNQPQHF
once,-,TRBV5-4,TRBJ2-1,TGTGCCAGCAGAGACGACTCACGGTTGAGGTACAGTGAGCAGTTCTTC,CASRDDSRLRYSEQFF
-,-,TRBV21-1,TRBJ1-5,TGTGCCAGCAGCAAACGAACGGACCAGGATAGCAATCAGCCCCAGCATTTT,CASSKRTDQDSNQPQHF
few,-,TRBV6-5,TRBJ2-5,TGTGCCAGCAGTCCCCGCATCCTGACCCCAGAGACCCAGTACTTC,CASSPRILTPETQYF
few,TRBD1,TRBV14,TRBJ2-7,TGTGCCAGCAGCCAATACGGGACAGGGAGGTACGAGCAGTACTTC,CASSQYGTGRYEQYF
-,TRBD2,TRBV20-1,TRBJ2-7,TGCAGTGCTAGAGATCCTAGCGGGAGGATCCACGAGCAGTACTTC,CSARDPSGRIHEQYF
once,-,TRBV7-2,TRBJ2-1,TGTGCCAGCAGAAAATCGGTCAGCTCCTACAATGAGCACTTCTTC,CASRKSVSSYNEHFF
few,TRBD1,TRBV14,TRBJ1-2,TGTGCCAGCAGCGGGGACAGACTATATGGCTACACCTTC,CASSGDRLYGYTF
-,TRBD1,TRBV19,TRBJ1-5,TGTGCCACCGGACAGGGGGCGAGCAATCAGCCCCAGCATTTT,CATGQGASNQPQHF
-,-,TRBV25-1,TRBJ2-1,TGTGCCAGCAGTGTTAGAGGGGGGGCTTACAATGAGCAGTTCTTC,CASSVRGGAYNEQFF
-,TRBD2,TRBV10-1,TRBJ2-1,TGCGCCAGCAGTGACCCGACTAGCGGGGGGCACATGAGCTCCTACAATGAGCAGTTCTTC,CASSDPTSGGHMSSYNEQFF
few,TRBD2,TRBV5-1,TRBJ2-3,TGCGCCAGCAGCTTGACACTAGCGGGAGCCGATACGCAGTATTTT,CASSLTLAGADTQYF
many,-,TRBV20-1,TRBJ2-3,TGCAGTGCCCGCCGGGACACTTTCACAGATACGCAGTATTTT,CSARRDTFTDTQYF
few,TRBD2,TRBV9,TRBJ2-1,TGTGCCAGCAGCGTAGAGACTAGCGGGCTCAATGAGCAGTTCTTC,CASSVETSGLNEQFF
few,-,TRBV5-1,TRBJ2-2,TGCGCCAGCAGCTTGGCTTACAGGGAGGACGGGGAGCTGTTTTTT,CASSLAYREDGELFF
-,-,TRBV12-3/TRBV12-4,TRBJ1-5,TGTGCCAGCAGTCGGGGACGGAACAAACAGCCCCAGCATTTT,CASSRGRNKQPQHF
few,TRBD1,TRBV29-1,TRBJ2-1,TGCAGCGTTAGAAGGGACAGAGTCTACAATGAGCAGTTCTTC,CSVRRDRVYNEQFF
-,-,TRBV7-8,TRBJ2-5,TGTGCCAGCAGCGGTACTAGGTTCAAAGTCTTGGAGACCCAGTACTTC,CASSGTRFKVLETQYF
-,-,TRBV7-2,TRBJ2-3,TGTGCCAGCAGCTCAAGTCGGTCAAGCACAGATACGCAGTATTTT,CASSSSRSSTDTQYF
-,-,TRBV6-1,TRBJ2-1,TGTGCCAGCAGTGACAGCCGCTCCTACAATGAGCAGTCCTTC,CASSDSRSYNEQSF
-,-,TRBV28,TRBJ1-2,TGTGCCAGCAGTTTAGGGGTCATCGATGGCTACACCTTC,CASSLGVIDGYTF
few,TRBD2,TRBV3-1,TRBJ2-7,TGTGCCAGCAGCCAAGAATGGACTAGCGGTAGCTCCTACGAGCAGTACTTC,CASSQEWTSGSSYEQYF
-,TRBD1,TRBV29-1,TRBJ2-7,TGCAGCGTTTGGGGACAGCCCGCCCACAATGAGCAGTACTTC,CSVWGQPAHNEQYF
few,TRBD1,TRBV4-2,TRBJ1-3,TGTGCCAGCAGCCAGGACAGGGACTCTGGAAACACCATATATTTT,CASSQDRDSGNTIYF
-,-,TRBV6-5,TRBJ2-2,TGTGCCAGCAGTTACTCGATGCGCCGCCCAGGGGACACCGGGGAGCTGTTTTTT,CASSYSMRRPGDTGELFF
-,-,TRBV5-1,TRBJ1-2,TGCGCCAGCAGCAGGGAGGACCTTAACTATGGCTACACCTTC,CASSREDLNYGYTF
few,TRBD1,TRBV7-9,TRBJ1-6,TGTGCCAGCAGCGGCGGGACAGATAATTCACCCCTCCACTTT,CASSGGTDNSPLHF
many,TRBD2,TRBV2,TRBJ2-1,TGTGCCAGCAGTGTGCTAGCGGGAGGAGGGAATGAGCAGTTCTTC,CASSVLAGGGNEQFF